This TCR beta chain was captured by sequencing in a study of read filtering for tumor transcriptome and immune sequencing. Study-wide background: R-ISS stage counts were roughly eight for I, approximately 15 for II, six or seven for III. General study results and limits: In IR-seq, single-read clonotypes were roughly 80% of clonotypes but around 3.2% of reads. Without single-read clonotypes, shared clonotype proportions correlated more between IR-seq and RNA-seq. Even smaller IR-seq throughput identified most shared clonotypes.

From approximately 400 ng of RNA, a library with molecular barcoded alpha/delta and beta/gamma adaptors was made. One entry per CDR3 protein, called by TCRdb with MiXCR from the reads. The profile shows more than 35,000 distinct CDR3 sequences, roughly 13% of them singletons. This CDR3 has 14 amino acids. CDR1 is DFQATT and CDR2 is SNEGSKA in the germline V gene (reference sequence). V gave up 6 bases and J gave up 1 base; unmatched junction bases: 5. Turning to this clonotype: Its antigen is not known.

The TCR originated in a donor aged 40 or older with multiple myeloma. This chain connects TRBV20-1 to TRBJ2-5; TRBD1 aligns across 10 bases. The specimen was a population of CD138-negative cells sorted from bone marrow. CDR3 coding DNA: TGCAGTGCCAGTGGACAGGGGGTCCAAGAGACCCAGTACTTC. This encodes CSASGQGVQETQYF.